A selection of T cell receptor beta chains follows, all from one sample in a study of T cells in Graves' hyperthyroidism and ophthalmopathy. One entry per CDR3 protein results from TCRdb running MiXCR on the multiplex PCR reads. The sample contains about 530,000 distinct CDR3 sequences, 17% of which appear only once. Sequenced material: blood. The receptors here all came from a woman between 18 and 29 years old with Graves' ophthalmopathy. The CDR3 runs from the conserved cysteine through the conserved F or W. The order of the fields is D gene, clone size, J gene, V gene, CDR3 protein, CDR3 DNA. D genes are given only for firm matches. Rows give clone size only sometimes, using once, few, many, or a class for an expanded clone.

NA NA TRBJ2-3 TRBV2 CATISDGVGTDTQYF TGTGCCACAATAAGTGACGGGGTGGGAACAGATACGCAGTATTTT
NA few TRBJ2-2 TRBV3-1 CASSQGRTGELFF TGTGCCAGCAGCCAAGGGAGGACCGGGGAGCTGTTTTTT
NA NA TRBJ1-1 TRBV6-5 CASSYVPNTEAFF TGTGCCAGCAGTTACGTCCCGAACACTGAAGCTTTCTTT
NA few TRBJ1-2 TRBV6-1 CASSSWGYGYTF TGTGCCAGCAGTTCGTGGGGCTATGGCTACACCTTC
TRBD1 NA TRBJ2-2 TRBV6-2/TRBV6-3 CANRDSNTGELFF TGTGCCAACAGGGACAGTAACACCGGGGAGCTGTTTTTT
NA few TRBJ2-1 TRBV5-1 CASSTGTGQYNEQFF TGCGCCAGCTCTACCGGGACGGGACAATACAATGAGCAGTTCTTC
TRBD1 few TRBJ2-7 TRBV20-1 CSAPTGNWQYF TGCAGTGCCCCGACAGGGAATTGGCAGTACTTC
NA many TRBJ1-2 TRBV7-8 CASSNRSGIIYGYTF TGTGCCAGCAGCAATCGCTCAGGAATTATCTATGGCTACACCTTC
NA NA TRBJ1-3 TRBV5-5 CASSLMNSGNTIYF TGTGCCAGCAGCTTGATGAACTCTGGAAACACCATATATTTT
TRBD2 NA TRBJ2-1 TRBV29-1 CSGVGLAGGPSSYNEQFF TGCAGCGGGGTAGGACTAGCGGGAGGCCCCAGCTCCTACAATGAGCAGTTCTTC
TRBD2 many TRBJ2-4 TRBV7-9 CASSLGGTSGQNIQYF TGTGCCAGCAGCTTAGGGGGGACTAGCGGACAAAACATTCAGTACTTC
NA few TRBJ1-2 TRBV7-9 CVSSLVGRTYGYTF TGTGTCAGCAGCTTAGTAGGGAGGACTTATGGCTACACCTTC
NA many TRBJ2-7 TRBV7-9 CASSPGAGPFYEQYF TGTGCCAGCAGCCCCGGGGCAGGTCCCTTCTACGAGCAGTACTTC
TRBD1 NA TRBJ1-4 TRBV18 CASSPGGTGNEKLFF TGTGCCAGCTCACCAGGCGGGACAGGGAATGAAAAACTGTTTTTT
NA NA TRBJ1-2 TRBV2 CASSPGSNHFIYSYTF TGTGCCAGCAGTCCAGGGTCCAACCACTTTATCTATAGCTACACCTTC
NA NA TRBJ1-4 TRBV28 CASSLSGDYGQKLFF TGTGCCAGCAGTCTGTCGGGGGATTATGGGCAAAAACTGTTTTTT
NA many TRBJ2-3 TRBV28 CASSSSRDTDTQYF TGTGCCAGCAGTTCATCGCGAGACACAGATACGCAGTATTTT
TRBD1 NA TRBJ2-3 TRBV19 CASSASRQGAGADTQYF TGTGCCAGTAGTGCCTCAAGACAGGGGGCAGGGGCAGATACGCAGTATTTT
NA many TRBJ2-3 TRBV3-1 CASSQDFTDTQYF TGTGCCAGCAGCCAGGACTTCACAGATACGCAGTATTTT
TRBD1 few TRBJ1-1 TRBV7-8 CASSLDGGQGGPEAFF TGTGCCAGCAGCTTAGATGGGGGACAGGGGGGACCTGAAGCTTTCTTT
NA few TRBJ2-5 TRBV6-2/TRBV6-3 CASSYSRPSGETQYF TGTGCCAGCAGTTACTCGAGACCGTCCGGCGAGACCCAGTACTTC
NA few TRBJ1-1 TRBV6-2/TRBV6-3 CASSYRGLRAFF TGTGCCAGCAGTTATCGGGGCCTTCGGGCTTTCTTT
TRBD1 many TRBJ2-3 TRBV13 CASSFEGDSLTDTQYF TGTGCCAGCAGCTTCGAAGGGGACAGCCTCACAGATACGCAGTATTTT
NA many TRBJ1-1 TRBV2 CASWKGTEIYRLNTEAFF TGTGCCAGCTGGAAAGGGACGGAGATCTATCGTTTGAACACTGAAGCTTTCTTT
NA NA TRBJ2-5 TRBV5-1 CASSGLRGSQETQYF TGTGCCAGCAGCGGCCTTCGCGGCTCCCAAGAGACCCAGTACTTC
TRBD2 many TRBJ2-4 TRBV15 CATSLRTSGEDIQYF TGTGCCACCAGCCTCCGGACTAGCGGGGAGGACATTCAGTACTTC
NA many TRBJ2-1 TRBV30 CAWTRGSNYNEQFF TGTGCCTGGACCCGGGGATCGAACTACAATGAGCAGTTCTTC
NA NA TRBJ2-1 TRBV28 CASSTQGISYNEQFF TGTGCCAGCAGTACCCAGGGGATATCCTACAATGAGCAGTTCTTC
TRBD1 NA TRBJ1-1 TRBV7-9 CASSSPRDRGFMNTEAFF TGTGCCAGCAGCTCCCCCCGGGACAGGGGTTTTATGAACACTGAAGCTTTCTTT
NA NA TRBJ2-1 TRBV15 CATSSPSGNEQFF TGTGCCACCAGCAGTCCGTCTGGCAATGAGCAGTTCTTC
NA NA TRBJ1-6 TRBV11-2 CASSLVTGVLALHF TGTGCCAGCAGCTTAGTAACGGGCGTTTTGGCCCTCCACTTT
TRBD1 few TRBJ2-7 TRBV29-1 CSVTGGNVYEQYF TGCAGCGTGACAGGGGGCAATGTCTACGAGCAGTACTTC
NA many TRBJ1-1 TRBV29-1 CSVARGGTEAFF TGCAGTGTGGCGAGGGGTGGCACTGAAGCTTTCTTT
NA many TRBJ2-1 TRBV9 CASSVEAGGGEQFF TGTGCCAGCAGCGTAGAGGCCGGAGGTGGCGAGCAGTTCTTC
NA many TRBJ2-7 TRBV28 CASRGGLPYEQYF TGTGCCAGCAGGGGGGGTTTGCCCTACGAGCAGTACTTC
NA many TRBJ2-7 TRBV12-3/TRBV12-4 CASSLTFDYEQYF TGTGCCAGCAGTTTAACATTTGACTACGAGCAGTACTTC